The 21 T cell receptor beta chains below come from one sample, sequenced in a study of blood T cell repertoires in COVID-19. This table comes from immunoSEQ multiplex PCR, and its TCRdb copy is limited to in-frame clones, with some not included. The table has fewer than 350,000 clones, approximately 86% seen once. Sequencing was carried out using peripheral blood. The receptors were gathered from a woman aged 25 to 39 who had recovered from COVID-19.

The DNA of the CDR3 is TGTGCCAGCAGCTTAGTCCGTGGGGGCCACCTTACGGCCCTCCACTTT. This translates into CASSLVRGGHLTALHF. The chain uses TRBV7-9 and TRBJ1-6; TRBD1 might be the D (6 bases). CDR3 length equals 16 residues. The V gene's germline CDR1 is SEHNR and CDR2 FQNEAQ (reference sequence). V gave up 1 base and J gave up 14 bases, with 21 bases separating them.

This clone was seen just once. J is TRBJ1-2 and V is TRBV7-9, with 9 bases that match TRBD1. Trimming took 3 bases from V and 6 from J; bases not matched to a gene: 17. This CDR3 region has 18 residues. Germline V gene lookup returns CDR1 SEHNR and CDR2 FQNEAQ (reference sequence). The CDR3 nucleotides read TGTGCCAGCAGCTTTCCACAGACCGGGACAGGGATATTCGATGGCTACACCTTC. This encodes CASSFPQTGTGIFDGYTF.

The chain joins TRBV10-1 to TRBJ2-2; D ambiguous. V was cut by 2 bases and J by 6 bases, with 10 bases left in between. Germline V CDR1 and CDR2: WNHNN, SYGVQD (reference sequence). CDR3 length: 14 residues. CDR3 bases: TGCGCCAGCAGTGAGCGTGCTCAGTCCGGGGAGCTGTTTTTT. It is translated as CASSERAQSGELFF.

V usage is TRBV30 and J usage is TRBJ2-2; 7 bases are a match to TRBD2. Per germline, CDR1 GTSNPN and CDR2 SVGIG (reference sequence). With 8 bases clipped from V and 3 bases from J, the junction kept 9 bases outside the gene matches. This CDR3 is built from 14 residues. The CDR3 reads CALRRLADTGELFF. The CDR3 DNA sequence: TGTGCCCTCAGGCGGCTAGCGGACACCGGGGAGCTGTTTTTT.

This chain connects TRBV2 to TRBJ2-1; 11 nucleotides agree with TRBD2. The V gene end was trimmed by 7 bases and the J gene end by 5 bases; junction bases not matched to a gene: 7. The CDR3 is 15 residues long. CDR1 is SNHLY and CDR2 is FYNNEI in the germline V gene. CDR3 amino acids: CASKVLAGGNNEQFF. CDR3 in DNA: TGTGCCAGCAAAGTCCTAGCGGGAGGTAACAATGAGCAGTTCTTC. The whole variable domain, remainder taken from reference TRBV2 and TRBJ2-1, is EPEVTQTPSHQVTQMGQEVILRCVPISNHLYFYWYRQILGQKVEFLVSFYNNEISEKSEIFDDQFSVERPDGSNFTLKIRSTKLEDSAMYFCASKVLAGGNNEQFFGPGTRLTVL.

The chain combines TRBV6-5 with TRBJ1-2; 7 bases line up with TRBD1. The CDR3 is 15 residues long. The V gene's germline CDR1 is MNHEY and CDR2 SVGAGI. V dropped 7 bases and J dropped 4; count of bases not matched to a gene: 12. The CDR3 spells CASTTSGQAFYGYTF. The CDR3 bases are TGTGCCAGCACCACTTCTGGACAGGCCTTCTATGGCTACACCTTC.

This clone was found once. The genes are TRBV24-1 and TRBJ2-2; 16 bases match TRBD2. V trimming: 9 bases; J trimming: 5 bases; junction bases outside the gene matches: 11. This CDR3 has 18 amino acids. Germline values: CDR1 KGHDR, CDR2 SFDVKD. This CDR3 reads CATPEGGGLAGGTGELFF. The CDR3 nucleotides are TGTGCCACCCCCGAGGGAGGGGGACTAGCGGGAGGGACCGGGGAGCTGTTTTTT.

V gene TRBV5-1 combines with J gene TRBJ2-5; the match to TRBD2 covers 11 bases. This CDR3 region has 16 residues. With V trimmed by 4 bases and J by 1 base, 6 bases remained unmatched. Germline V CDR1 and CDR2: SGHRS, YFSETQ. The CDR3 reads CASSVSGTSGQETQYF. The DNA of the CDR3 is TGCGCCAGCAGCGTCTCCGGGACTAGCGGCCAAGAGACCCAGTACTTC.

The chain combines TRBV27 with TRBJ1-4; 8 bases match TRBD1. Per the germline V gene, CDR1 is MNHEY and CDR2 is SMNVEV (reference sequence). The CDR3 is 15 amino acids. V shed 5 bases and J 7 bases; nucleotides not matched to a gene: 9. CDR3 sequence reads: CASSDYQGAGEKLFF. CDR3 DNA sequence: TGTGCCAGCAGTGACTATCAGGGGGCGGGTGAAAAACTGTTTTTT. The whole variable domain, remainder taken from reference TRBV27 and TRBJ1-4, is EAQVTQNPRYLITVTGKKLTVTCSQNMNHEYMSWYRQDPGLGLRQIYYSMNVEVTDKGDVPEGYKVSRKEKRNFPLILESPSPNQTSLYFCASSDYQGAGEKLFFGSGTQLSVL.

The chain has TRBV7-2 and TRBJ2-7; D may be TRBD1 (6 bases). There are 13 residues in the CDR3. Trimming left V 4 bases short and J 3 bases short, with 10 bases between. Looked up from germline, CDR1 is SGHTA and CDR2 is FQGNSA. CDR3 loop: CASSYRTDYEQYF. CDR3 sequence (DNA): TGTGCCAGCAGCTACCGGACAGACTACGAGCAGTACTTC.

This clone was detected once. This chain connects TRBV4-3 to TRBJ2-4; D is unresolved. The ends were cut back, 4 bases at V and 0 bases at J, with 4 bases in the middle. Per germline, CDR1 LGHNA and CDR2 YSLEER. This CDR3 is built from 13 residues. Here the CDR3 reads CASSPGAKNIQYF. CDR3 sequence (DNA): TGCGCCAGCAGCCCCGGAGCCAAAAACATTCAGTACTTC.

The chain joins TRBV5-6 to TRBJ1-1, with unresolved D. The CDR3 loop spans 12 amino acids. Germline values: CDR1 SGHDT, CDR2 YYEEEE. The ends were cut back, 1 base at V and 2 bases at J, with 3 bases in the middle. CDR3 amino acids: CASSLRNTEAFF. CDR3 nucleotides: TGTGCCAGCAGCTTGCGTAACACTGAAGCTTTCTTT.

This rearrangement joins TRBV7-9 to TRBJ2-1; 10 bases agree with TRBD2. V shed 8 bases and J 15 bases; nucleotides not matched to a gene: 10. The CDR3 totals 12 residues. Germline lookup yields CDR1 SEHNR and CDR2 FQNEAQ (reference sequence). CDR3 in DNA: TGTGCCAGCCGTAGCGGGAGGCCTGAGGGGTTCTTC. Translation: CASRSGRPEGFF. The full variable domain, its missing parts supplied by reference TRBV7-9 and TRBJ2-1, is DTGVSQNPRHKITKRGQNVTFRCDPISEHNRLYWYRQTLGQGPEFLTYFQNEAQLEKSRLLSDRFSAERPKGSFSTLEIQRTEQGDSAMYLCASRSGRPEGFFGPGTRLTVL.

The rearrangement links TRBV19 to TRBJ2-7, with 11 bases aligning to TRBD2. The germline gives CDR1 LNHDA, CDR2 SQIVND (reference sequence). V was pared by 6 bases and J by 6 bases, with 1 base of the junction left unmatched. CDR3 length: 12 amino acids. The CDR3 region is CASRGLAVEQYF. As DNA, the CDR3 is TGTGCCAGTAGGGGACTAGCGGTCGAGCAGTACTTC. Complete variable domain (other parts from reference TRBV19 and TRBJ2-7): DGGITQSPKYLFRKEGQNVTLSCEQNLNHDAMYWYRQDPGQGLRLIYYSQIVNDFQKGDIAEGYSVSREKKESFPLTVTSAQKNPTAFYLCASRGLAVEQYFGPGTRLTVT.

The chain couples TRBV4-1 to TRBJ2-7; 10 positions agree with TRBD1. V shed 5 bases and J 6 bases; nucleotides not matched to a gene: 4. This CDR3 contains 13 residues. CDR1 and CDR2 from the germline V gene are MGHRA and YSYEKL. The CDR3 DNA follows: TGCGCCAGCAGCTTCCGGACAGGGGGCGAGCAGTACTTC. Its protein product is CASSFRTGGEQYF.

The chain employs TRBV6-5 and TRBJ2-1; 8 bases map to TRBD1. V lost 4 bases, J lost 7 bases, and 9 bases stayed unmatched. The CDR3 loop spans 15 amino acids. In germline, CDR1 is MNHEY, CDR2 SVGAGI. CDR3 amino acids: CASSSRTGTINEQFF. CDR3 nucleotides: TGTGCCAGCAGTTCCCGGACAGGGACGATAAATGAGCAGTTCTTC.

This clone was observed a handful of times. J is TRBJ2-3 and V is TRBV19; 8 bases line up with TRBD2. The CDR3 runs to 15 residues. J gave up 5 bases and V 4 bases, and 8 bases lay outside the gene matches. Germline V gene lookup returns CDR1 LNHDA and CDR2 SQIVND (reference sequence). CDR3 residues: CASSTAGASLDTQYF. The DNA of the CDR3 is TGTGCCAGTAGTACAGCGGGGGCGTCCCTAGATACGCAGTATTTT.

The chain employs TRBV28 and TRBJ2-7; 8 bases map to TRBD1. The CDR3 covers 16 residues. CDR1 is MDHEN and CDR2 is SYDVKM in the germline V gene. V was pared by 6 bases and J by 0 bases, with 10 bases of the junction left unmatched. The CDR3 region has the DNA TGTGCCAGCAGCCCCCCTGGACAGGGTAGCTCCTACGAGCAGTACTTC. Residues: CASSPPGQGSSYEQYF.

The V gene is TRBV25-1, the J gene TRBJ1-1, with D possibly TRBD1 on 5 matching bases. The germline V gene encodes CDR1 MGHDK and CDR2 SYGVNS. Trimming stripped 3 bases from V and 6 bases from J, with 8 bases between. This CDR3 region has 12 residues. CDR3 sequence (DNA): TGTGCCAGCAGTGATTTGGGGCCTGAAGCTTTCTTT. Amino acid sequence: CASSDLGPEAFF.

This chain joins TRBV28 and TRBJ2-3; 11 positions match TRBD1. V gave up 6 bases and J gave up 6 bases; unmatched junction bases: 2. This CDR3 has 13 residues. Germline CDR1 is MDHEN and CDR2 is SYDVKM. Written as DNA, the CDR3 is TGTGCCAGCAGGGACAGGGGGCCGGATACGCAGTATTTT. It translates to CASRDRGPDTQYF.

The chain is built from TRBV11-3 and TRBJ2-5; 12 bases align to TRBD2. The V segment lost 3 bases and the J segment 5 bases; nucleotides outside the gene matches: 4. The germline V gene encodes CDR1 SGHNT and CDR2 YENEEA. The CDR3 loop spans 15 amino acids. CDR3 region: CASSLTSGSGETQYF. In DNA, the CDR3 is TGTGCCAGCAGCTTGACTAGCGGGAGCGGGGAGACCCAGTACTTC.